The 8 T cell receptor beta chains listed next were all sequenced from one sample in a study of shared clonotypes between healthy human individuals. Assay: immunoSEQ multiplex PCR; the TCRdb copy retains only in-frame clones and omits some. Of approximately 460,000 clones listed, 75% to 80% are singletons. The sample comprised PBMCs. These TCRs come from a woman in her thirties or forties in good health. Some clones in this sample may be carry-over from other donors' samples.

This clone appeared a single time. The chain's CDR3 is CASSLRPSSVKEAFF. In DNA form, the CDR3 reads TGTGCCAGCAGCTTAAGGCCCTCGAGTGTCAAAGAAGCTTTCTTT. This sequence joins TRBV7-3 and TRBJ1-1; D unresolved. CDR3 length: 15 residues. Germline loops: CDR1 SGHTA, CDR2 FQGTGA. Between the trimmed V and J ends, which lost 1 base and 8 bases, there was a span of 17 bases.

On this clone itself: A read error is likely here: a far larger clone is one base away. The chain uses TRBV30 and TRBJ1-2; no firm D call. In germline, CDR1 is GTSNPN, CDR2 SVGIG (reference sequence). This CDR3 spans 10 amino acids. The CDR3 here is CAWNDYGDTF. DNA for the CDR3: TGTGCCTGGAACGACTATGGCGACACCTTC.

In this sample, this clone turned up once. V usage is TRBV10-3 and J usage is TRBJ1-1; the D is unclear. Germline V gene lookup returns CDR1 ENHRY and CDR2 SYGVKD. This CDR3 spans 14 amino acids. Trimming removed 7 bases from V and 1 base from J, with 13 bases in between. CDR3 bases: TGTGCCATCACCAAAGCAGGAGGGAACACTGAAGCTTTCTTT. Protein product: CAITKAGGNTEAFF.

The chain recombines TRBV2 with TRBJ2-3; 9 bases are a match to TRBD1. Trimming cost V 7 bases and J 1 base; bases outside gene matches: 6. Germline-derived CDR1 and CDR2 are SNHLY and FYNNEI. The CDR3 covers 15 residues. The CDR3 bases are TGTGCCAGCAATCCCCGGGACAGGGGCACAGATACGCAGTATTTT. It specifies CASNPRDRGTDTQYF.

The CDR3: CASSNVQGELFF. The CDR3 DNA is TGTGCCAGCAGTAACGTACAGGGGGAGCTGTTTTTT. The V call is TRBV6-5, the J call TRBJ2-2, with D uncertain. Germline CDR1 is MNHEY and CDR2 is SVGAGI. Deletions cut 5 bases from V and 8 bases from J, with 9 bases between. The CDR3 runs 12 residues.

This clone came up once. CDR3 amino acids: CASSSPRGDNEQFF. In nucleotides, the CDR3 is TGTGCCAGCAGCTCCCCTAGGGGGGACAATGAGCAGTTCTTC. V gene TRBV11-2 combines with J gene TRBJ2-1; D may be TRBD1 or TRBD2 (6 bases each). Germline V lookup: CDR1 SGHAT, CDR2 FQNNGV. Trimming removed 4 bases from V and 5 bases from J, with 12 bases in between. This CDR3 region has 14 residues.

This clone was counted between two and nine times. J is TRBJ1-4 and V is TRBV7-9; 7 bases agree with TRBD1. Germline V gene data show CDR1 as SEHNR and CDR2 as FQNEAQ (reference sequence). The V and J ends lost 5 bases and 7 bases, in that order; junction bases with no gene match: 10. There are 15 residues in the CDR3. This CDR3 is CASSVRQGRFEKLFF. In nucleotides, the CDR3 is TGTGCCAGCAGCGTCAGACAGGGAAGGTTTGAAAAACTGTTTTTT.

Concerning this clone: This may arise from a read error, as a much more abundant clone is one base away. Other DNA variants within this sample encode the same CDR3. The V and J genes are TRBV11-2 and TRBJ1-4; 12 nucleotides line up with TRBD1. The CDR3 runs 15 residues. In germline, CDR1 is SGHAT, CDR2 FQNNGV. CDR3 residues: CASSAGTGGGEKLFF. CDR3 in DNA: TGTGCCAGCAGCGCCGGGACAGGGGGCGGTGAAAAACTGTTTTTC.